Listed below are T cell receptor beta chains from one sample, sequenced in a study of T cells after yellow fever vaccination. One entry per CDR3 protein results from TCRdb running MiXCR on the 5' RACE reads. The repertoire holds some 350,000 distinct CDR3 sequences, with 4% as singletons. The sample consisted of PBMCs, taken 5 days after the yellow fever booster vaccination. These receptors were taken from a man younger than 30 who received the YFV17D yellow fever vaccine. Each CDR3 is given with its conserved first and last residue. The order of the fields is CDR3 protein, D gene, V gene, clone size. D genes are given only for firm matches. Some rows mark clone size as missing; the rest say once, few, many or name a class of expanded clone.

CASSLHRLPSGNTIYF,NA,TRBV7-9,many
CASSLAGVAGRETQYF,TRBD2,TRBV7-8,many
CASSVGSGTQNTEAFF,NA,TRBV9,NA
CASSLDWDRGKLAQYF,TRBD1,TRBV5-1,NA
CASSLWRSGYTF,NA,TRBV5-4,NA
CASSQDERGSAGELFF,TRBD2,TRBV4-3,few
CASRTTGHYEQYF,TRBD1,TRBV19,few
CASSYRQGDTEAFF,TRBD1,TRBV6-2/TRBV6-3,many
CASRISGGARGQFF,TRBD2,TRBV6-2/TRBV6-3,many
CASSPIDRAGELFF,NA,TRBV4-3,many
CASSRTGRVDEQFF,TRBD1,TRBV2,many
CASSLYGDNEQFF,NA,TRBV7-2,few
CASSGQGAWEQYF,TRBD1,TRBV6-1,NA
CSARPPGQRTGELFF,TRBD1,TRBV20-1,few
CASSPRDILGTGELFF,NA,TRBV11-1,NA
CASRPTSTDTQYF,NA,TRBV6-6,many
CASSPLRGGLYEQYF,NA,TRBV7-2,NA
CASSVGPTDTQYF,NA,TRBV9,few
CATSDWSTKGFRDTQYF,NA,TRBV24-1,many
CASSSLAGGNIQYF,TRBD2,TRBV7-2,NA
CASSSSGPTNQPQHF,NA,TRBV12-3/TRBV12-4,few
CASSRGDRGNEQYF,TRBD1,TRBV2,many
CASSVATGTGGNEQFF,TRBD1,TRBV9,few
CASSFLGGAYGYTF,NA,TRBV7-2,NA
CSARDRRTTNYGYTF,NA,TRBV20-1,many
CASSQSETQYF,NA,TRBV14,many
CACRGTGANVLTF,NA,TRBV7-2,few
CGSCTMGSDTEAFF,NA,TRBV5-1,NA
CASSPGPRLGSYNEQFF,NA,TRBV7-2,NA
CAISEVNTEAFF,NA,TRBV10-3,many
CASSHDGNTIYF,NA,TRBV6-5,few
CSAPSGGESPLHF,NA,TRBV20-1,few
CASSSPGTGGYEQYF,TRBD1,TRBV5-4,few
CASSGGDRDNLYKQYF,NA,TRBV19,NA
CASGQDGFYGYTF,NA,TRBV5-5,few
CSASQGQGNEKLFF,TRBD1,TRBV20-1,few
CASSIRDSYEQYF,TRBD1,TRBV5-4,NA
CASSLEVGSTEAFF,NA,TRBV7-9,NA
CASSLVGGSYEQYF,NA,TRBV7-9,many
CASSQAAGSSNQPQHF,NA,TRBV4-2,NA
CASSNGQGGSGANVLTF,TRBD1,TRBV5-1,NA
CASRSGGAGGMNTEAFF,TRBD1,TRBV28,few
CASSLAGGGNTDTQYF,TRBD2,TRBV5-1,NA